This entry describes one T cell receptor (beta chain). The data were obtained in a study of T-cell memory formation after mild COVID-19. A single record per CDR3 protein comes from TCRdb applying MiXCR to the 5' RACE reads. Of 400,000 to 450,000 distinct CDR3 sequences in the sample, under 20% are singletons; the top ten hold under 25%. This CDR3 spans 16 amino acids. The junction had 6 bases not matched to a gene; V was cut back by 5 bases and J by 2 bases. Germline V gives CDR1 SGHTA, CDR2 FQGNSA. Sequenced input: PBMCs or a T cell subset sorted from them (not recorded which). The receptor was derived from a man aged 18 to 35 who had mild COVID-19 (a few samples of this study predate the infection). Cell type and time point are not known. This chain links TRBV7-2 with TRBJ1-5; 10 bases match TRBD1. The CDR3 sequence is CASSVRQGAGNQPQHF. The CDR3 DNA sequence: TGTGCCAGCAGCGTCCGACAGGGGGCTGGCAATCAGCCCCAGCATTTT.